This T cell receptor (beta chain) was observed in a study of response to subunit inactivated influenza vaccine. Study-level results: Seasonal influenza vaccination, on each occasion, was suggested by the authors to recruit few new T cells.

Per germline, CDR1 SEHNR and CDR2 FQNEAQ (reference sequence). Trimming stripped 5 bases from V and 2 bases from J, with 12 bases between. The CDR3 has 14 residues. TCRdb ran MiXCR on the RT-PCR reads and lists one entry per CDR3 protein. The sample lists 800,000 to 1,000,000 distinct CDR3 sequences, 21% occurring once. On this clonotype: No antigen is known for it.

This sequence joins TRBV7-9 and TRBJ2-5; the D gene is possibly TRBD1 (5 bases). The receptor comes from a man aged 50 to 60 who received an inactivated influenza vaccine. The starting material was PBMCs from blood, obtained more than 4 days after vaccination. CDR3 sequence reads: CASSRRATQETQYF. The DNA of the CDR3 is TGTGCCAGCAGCCGCAGGGCTACGCAAGAGACCCAGTACTTC.